The 5 T cell receptor beta chains reported below all come from one sample, sequenced in a study of shared clonotypes between healthy human individuals. Here immunoSEQ multiplex PCR was the method, and the copy in TCRdb shows in-frame clones only, minus some. Of about 1,500,000 clones listed, roughly 96% are singletons. Sequencing was carried out using naive CD4+ T cells sorted from blood. Subset denoted: CD45RA+ positively selected. These receptors originate from a man aged 30 to 45 in good health.

This clone was seen just once. The chain couples TRBV27 to TRBJ2-1; possibly TRBD1 for D (6 bases). The V gene lost 8 bases and the J gene lost 8 bases, with 13 bases spanning the gap. Germline CDR1 reads MNHEY; CDR2 reads SMNVEV (reference sequence). There are 12 residues in the CDR3. The CDR3 here is CASYRVVYEQFF. CDR3 nucleotides: TGTGCCAGCTACAGGGTGGTCTATGAGCAGTTCTTC.

The chain is built from TRBV2 and TRBJ2-7; D may correspond to TRBD1 or TRBD2 (6 bases each). V was shortened by 8 bases and J by 2 bases, with 16 bases between the two germline ends. Germline V gene lookup returns CDR1 SNHLY and CDR2 FYNNEI. CDR3 length: 14 residues. This CDR3 is CASWGAVDTYEQYF. CDR3 in DNA: TGTGCCAGCTGGGGGGCAGTCGATACCTACGAGCAGTACTTC.

This clone was seen once. The rearrangement joins TRBV7-8 to TRBJ2-7; the match to TRBD2 covers 7 bases. J gave up 1 base and V 1 base, and 1 base lay outside the gene matches. The CDR3 extends over 14 amino acids. CDR1 and CDR2 from the germline V gene are SGHVS and FQNEAQ. The CDR3 DNA follows: TGTGCCAGCAGCTTAGAGGGACTATCCTACGAGCAGTACTTC. Encoded protein: CASSLEGLSYEQYF.

This chain joins TRBV11-2 and TRBJ2-1, with D tentatively TRBD2 (5 bases). The CDR3 length is 13 residues. Between the trimmed V and J ends, which lost 8 bases and 5 bases, there was a span of 13 bases. Germline-derived CDR1 and CDR2 are SGHAT and FQNNGV. The CDR3 DNA reads as TGTGCCAGCGGGGTGCGGGCGCACAATGAGCAGTTCTTC. This sequence encodes CASGVRAHNEQFF.

The CDR3 sequence is CASSESLGARETQYF. CDR3 sequence (DNA): TGCGCCAGCAGTGAGTCGTTAGGAGCTCGAGAGACCCAGTACTTC. The chain is built from TRBV10-2 and TRBJ2-5; D unresolved. Trimming stripped 0 bases from V and 4 bases from J, with 12 bases between. Germline-derived CDR1 and CDR2 are WSHSY and SAAADI. This CDR3 is 15 amino acids long.